Listed below are T cell receptor beta chains from one sample, sequenced in a study of early T cells in non-severe SARS-CoV-2 infection. TCRdb recomputed calls from the 5' RACE reads with MiXCR, one row per CDR3 protein. The table lists approximately 120,000 distinct CDR3 sequences, 15% of them singletons. Sequenced material: whole blood. The receptor set was obtained from an adult who was a healthcare worker with PCR-confirmed SARS-CoV-2 infection or an uninfected control (not recorded which). Each CDR3 is given with its conserved first and last residue. The order of the fields is J gene, V gene, D gene, CDR3 protein. A D gene is named only where the DNA matches it firmly.

TRBJ1-6	TRBV20-1	-	CSARLVGNSPLHF
TRBJ1-6	TRBV18	-	CASSPEGRGRSPLHF
TRBJ1-2	TRBV29-1	-	CSVEGSVDYGYTF
TRBJ1-1	TRBV20-1	-	CSALGYTEAFF
TRBJ1-5	TRBV20-1	-	CSASKPGGNQPQHF
TRBJ2-2	TRBV20-1	-	CSARGVNTGELFF
TRBJ2-5	TRBV7-9	TRBD2	CASSLSAGGPETQYF
TRBJ1-1	TRBV14	-	CASSPPGGQTEAFF
TRBJ2-1	TRBV4-1	TRBD2	CASSQDRVAGWDEQFF
TRBJ2-1	TRBV6-1	TRBD2	CASLGGGSYNEQFF
TRBJ2-1	TRBV7-2	TRBD2	CASSFFRGVFNEQFF
TRBJ2-2	TRBV30	-	CACPVRWNTGELFF
TRBJ1-4	TRBV7-9	-	CASSTTGTGNEKLFF
TRBJ2-7	TRBV18	-	CASSPDLQISYEQYF
TRBJ1-1	TRBV12-3/TRBV12-4	-	CASNLNTEAFF
TRBJ2-2	TRBV12-3/TRBV12-4	-	CASSQTGRGELFF
TRBJ1-1	TRBV18	TRBD1	CASSMTGQTEAFF
TRBJ1-2	TRBV5-1	TRBD1	CASSSGQGWDGYTF
TRBJ1-4	TRBV13	-	CASSLALQGDREKLFF
TRBJ1-1	TRBV7-9	-	CASSLVWGRNTEAFF
TRBJ1-1	TRBV5-6	-	CASSLVWENTEAFF
TRBJ2-5	TRBV25-1	TRBD1	CASSGEGGSQYF
TRBJ1-5	TRBV5-5	-	CASSYQGANQPQHF
TRBJ1-5	TRBV2	-	CASGASWSNQPQHF
TRBJ2-3	TRBV11-1	TRBD2	CASRPFRSSGGADTQYF
TRBJ1-6	TRBV10-3	-	CAISQADANSPLHF
TRBJ2-2	TRBV18	-	CASSPTQGAGELFF